One sample yielded the 23 T cell receptor beta chains listed below, sequenced in a study of T-cell reconstitution after alpha-beta-depleted transplantation in children. As it was prepared, the TCRbeta library received unique molecular identifiers. TCRdb redid the calling of the PCR reads with MiXCR, one entry per CDR3 protein. The sample includes about 440,000 distinct CDR3 sequences, around two fifths of them seen just once. The material was PBMCs, obtained before TCRalphabeta/CD19-depleted stem cell transplant. Receptor source: a girl aged 2-10 years with aplastic anemia, due to receive a stem cell transplant.

The chain has TRBV12-3 or TRBV12-4 and TRBJ2-7, with 10 bases identical to TRBD2. V lost 7 bases, J lost 1 base, and 7 bases stayed unmatched. The CDR3 is 15 amino acids. The CDR3: CASTPTSGFSYEQYF. The CDR3 nucleotides are TGTGCCAGCACCCCGACTAGCGGGTTTTCCTACGAGCAGTACTTC.

This chain joins TRBV20-1 and TRBJ2-7, with 7 nucleotides matching TRBD2. Trimming cost V 6 bases and J 4 bases; bases outside gene matches: 9. In germline, CDR1 is DFQATT, CDR2 SNEGSKA (reference sequence). This CDR3 has 13 residues. The DNA of the CDR3 is TGCAGTGCCTCCGGGACTAACTTTTACGAGCAGTACTTC. This translates into CSASGTNFYEQYF.

This clonotype was counted at least ten times. The chain carries TRBV11-2 and TRBJ2-1; D tentatively reads TRBD1 or TRBD2 (5 bases each). Germline V gene data show CDR1 as SGHAT and CDR2 as FQNNGV. Trimming left V 3 bases short and J 5 bases short, with 14 bases between. CDR3 length: 15 residues. This CDR3 reads CASSFGRGVDNEQFF. The CDR3 coding sequence is TGTGCCAGCAGCTTCGGTCGAGGGGTCGACAATGAGCAGTTCTTC.

In its sample, this clonotype was seen a few times. The genes are TRBV7-9 and TRBJ2-1, with D possibly matching TRBD2 (6 bases). The germline V and J ends were trimmed by 1 base and 7 bases, with 17 bases remaining between them. Germline CDR1 and CDR2: SEHNR and FQNEAQ (reference sequence). This CDR3 has 16 amino acids. The chain's CDR3 is CASSLGSGFDGNEQFF. The CDR3 coding sequence is TGTGCCAGCAGCTTAGGTAGCGGCTTCGACGGAAATGAGCAGTTCTTC.

This clonotype was seen more than once but under ten times. The gene calls are TRBV18 and TRBJ1-1; 9 bases agree with TRBD1. V lost 5 bases, J lost 6 bases, and 7 bases stayed unmatched. CDR3 length: 14 amino acids. CDR1 and CDR2 (germline): KGHSH, LQKENI. CDR3 sequence: CASSSTGGEAEAFF. The CDR3 nucleotides read TGTGCCAGCTCATCCACAGGGGGCGAAGCTGAAGCTTTCTTT.

The table lists this clonotype with a few counts. The chain combines TRBV11-2 with TRBJ2-7; TRBD2 is a possible D gene (6 bases). The length of the CDR3 is 15 residues. V was pared by 1 base and J by 2 bases, with 12 bases between. Germline V gene lookup returns CDR1 SGHAT and CDR2 FQNNGV. The DNA for the CDR3 is TGTGCCAGCAGCTTAGTCCAAGGAGGGCCCTACGAGCAGTACTTC. As protein: CASSLVQGGPYEQYF. The full variable domain, rest sourced from reference TRBV11-2 and TRBJ2-7, is EAGVAQSPRYKIIEKRQSVAFWCNPISGHATLYWYQQILGQGPKLLIQFQNNGVVDDSQLPKDRFSAERLKGVDSTLKIQPAKLEDSAVYLCASSLVQGGPYEQYFGPGTRLTVT.

Of note for this clonotype: A much more abundant neighbour one base away suggests this may be a read error. The chain has TRBV7-3 and TRBJ1-2, with 7 positions matching TRBD1. Germline CDR1 and CDR2: SGHTA and FQGTGA. This CDR3 is 13 amino acids long. The CDR3 here is CASSLRGGYGYPF. The CDR3 DNA reads as TGTGCCAGCAGCTTAAGAGGGGGCTATGGCTACCCCTTC.

This clonotype showed up just a few times. This chain links TRBV7-6 with TRBJ2-5, with D perhaps assigned TRBD1 or TRBD2 (5 bases each). Trimming pared 0 bases from V and 5 bases from J, leaving 13 bases between. This CDR3 has 15 amino acids. Germline CDR1 is SGHVS and CDR2 is FNYEAQ. DNA of the CDR3: TGTGCCAGCAGCTTAGCGGAAGGGACCCCCGAGACCCAGTACTTC. Translated, it gives CASSLAEGTPETQYF.

This clonotype was seen only a few times. The genes are TRBV7-2 and TRBJ2-3; 8 bases fit TRBD2. V gave up 3 bases and J gave up 5 bases; unmatched junction bases: 4. CDR3 length: 14 amino acids. Germline assignment: CDR1 SGHTA and CDR2 FQGNSA. The CDR3, as DNA: TGTGCCAGCAGCTTGGGACTAGGGGAAGATACGCAGTATTTT. It translates to CASSLGLGEDTQYF.

V usage is TRBV7-6 and J usage is TRBJ2-1; the match to TRBD1 covers 8 bases. J gave up 3 bases and V 3 bases, and 7 bases lay outside the gene matches. The germline gives CDR1 SGHVS, CDR2 FNYEAQ. The CDR3 runs 16 residues. CDR3 loop: CASSLGTGPIYNEQFF. Here the CDR3 DNA reads TGTGCCAGCAGCTTGGGGACAGGACCGATCTACAATGAGCAGTTCTTC.

This clonotype was counted at least ten times. The rearrangement uses TRBV29-1 and TRBJ2-5; 13 nucleotides align to TRBD2. The CDR3 length is 13 residues. Germline CDR1 is SQVTM and CDR2 is ANQGSEA. The V segment lost 8 bases and the J segment 4 bases; nucleotides outside the gene matches: 4. The CDR3 loop is CSLRTSGGETQYF. The CDR3 DNA follows: TGCAGCCTAAGGACTAGCGGGGGAGAGACCCAGTACTTC. The entire variable domain, with the rest obtained from reference TRBV29-1 and TRBJ2-5, is as follows: SAVISQKPSRDICQRGTSLTIQCQVDSQVTMMFWYRQQPGQSLTLIATANQGSEATYESGFVIDKFPISRPNLTFSTLTVSNMSPEDSSIYLCSLRTSGGETQYFGPGTRLLVL.

This clonotype came up a few times. The J gene is TRBJ2-1, the V gene TRBV15, with 9 bases that match TRBD2. Per germline, CDR1 LNHNV and CDR2 YYDKDF (reference sequence). V was clipped by 8 bases and J by 8 bases; unmatched bases: 10. The CDR3 is 14 amino acids. The CDR3 coding sequence is TGTGCCACCCGGCCGGCTAGCGGGAATTATGAGCAGTTCTTC. It yields the protein CATRPASGNYEQFF.

The chain couples TRBV28 to TRBJ2-7; 9 positions match TRBD2. J lost 1 base, V lost 6 bases, and 4 bases had no gene match. Germline V gene lookup returns CDR1 MDHEN and CDR2 SYDVKM. There are 14 residues in the CDR3. CDR3 bases: TGTGCCAGCAGGACCGGACTAGCGTCCTACGAGCAGTACTTC. This gives the protein CASRTGLASYEQYF. The full variable domain, its missing parts supplied by reference TRBV28 and TRBJ2-7, is DVKVTQSSRYLVKRTGEKVFLECVQDMDHENMFWYRQDPGLGLRLIYFSYDVKMKEKGDIPEGYSVSREKKERFSLILESASTNQTSMYLCASRTGLASYEQYFGPGTRLTVT.

This clonotype was detected a few times. The chain has TRBV7-2 and TRBJ2-1; either TRBD1 or TRBD2 may supply D (5 bases each). V was pared by 5 bases and J by 7 bases, with 18 bases between. CDR3 size: 15 residues. The germline gives CDR1 SGHTA, CDR2 FQGNSA. Here the CDR3 reads CASSPRGDLTNEQFF. The CDR3 DNA reads as TGTGCCAGCAGCCCACGAGGGGACCTTACAAATGAGCAGTTCTTC.

This clonotype was counted many times. The chain's CDR3 is CASSRSGTGSYEQYF. DNA of the CDR3: TGTGCCAGCAGTCGGTCAGGGACAGGTTCCTACGAGCAGTACTTC. The rearrangement joins TRBV12-3 or TRBV12-4 to TRBJ2-7; 8 bases align to TRBD1. CDR3 length: 15 amino acids. V shed 5 bases and J 1 base; nucleotides not matched to a gene: 7.

This clonotype was observed many times. The chain combines TRBV20-1 with TRBJ2-5; 13 nucleotides agree with TRBD2. CDR1 is DFQATT and CDR2 is SNEGSKA in the germline V gene (reference sequence). This CDR3 has 15 amino acids. V lost 2 bases to trimming and J lost 3 bases; unmatched junction nucleotides: 3. CDR3 DNA sequence: TGCAGTGCTAGACCTGGGACTAGCGGGAAAGAGACCCAGTACTTC. Translated, it gives CSARPGTSGKETQYF.

This chain joins TRBV20-1 and TRBJ2-1; D is uncertain. The CDR3 totals 13 residues. V lost 0 bases to trimming and J lost 5 bases, with 8 bases between them. Germline V gives CDR1 DFQATT, CDR2 SNEGSKA (reference sequence). CDR3 DNA sequence: TGCAGTGCTAGAGATGGAAGTGACAATGAGCAGTTCTTC. This encodes CSARDGSDNEQFF.

This clonotype has ten or more counts. V gene TRBV20-1 combines with J gene TRBJ2-5; 9 bases line up with TRBD1. The V gene's germline CDR1 is DFQATT and CDR2 SNEGSKA (reference sequence). The CDR3 length is 11 residues. V shed 7 bases and J 3 bases; nucleotides not matched to a gene: 0. The CDR3 spells CSGDREETQYF. CDR3 coding DNA: TGCAGTGGGGACAGGGAAGAGACCCAGTACTTC.

The V and J genes are TRBV12-3 or TRBV12-4 and TRBJ2-5, with TRBD2 matching 9 bases. V was pared by 6 bases and J by 0 bases, with 8 bases of the junction left unmatched. The CDR3 loop spans 16 amino acids. The CDR3: CASSPGGLADQETQYF. The CDR3 DNA reads as TGTGCCAGCAGCCCCGGGGGACTAGCAGACCAAGAGACCCAGTACTTC.

This rearrangement joins TRBV12-5 to TRBJ1-4; D ambiguous. The CDR3 has 13 amino acids. Trimming cost V 7 bases and J 6 bases, with 12 bases left between them. The V gene's germline CDR1 is LGHNT and CDR2 FRNRAP. Written as DNA, the CDR3 is TGTGCTAGTGCAGTGGACGGCTATGAAAAACTGTTTTTT. It translates to CASAVDGYEKLFF.

Here the CDR3 DNA reads TGCAGTGCCCCTCTCGCAGAGTACGAGCAGTACTTC. Amino acids: CSAPLAEYEQYF. The chain couples TRBV20-1 to TRBJ2-7; D unclear. The germline gives CDR1 DFQATT, CDR2 SNEGSKA (reference sequence). The CDR3 sequence is 12 residues long. V shed 6 bases and J shed 4 bases, with 13 bases lying between them.

The V and J genes are TRBV5-1 and TRBJ1-5; 11 bases align to TRBD1. The CDR3 runs to 16 residues. The V gene's germline CDR1 is SGHRS and CDR2 YFSETQ. V lost 4 bases and J lost 4; bases outside the gene matches: 7. CDR3 sequence (DNA): TGCGCCAGCAGCCCGACCGGGACAGGGGGTAATCAGCCCCAGCATTTT. Translating gives CASSPTGTGGNQPQHF.

This clonotype has at least ten counts. The chain employs TRBV7-2 and TRBJ2-3; D not certain. Germline CDR1 and CDR2: SGHTA and FQGNSA. Deletions cut 0 bases from V and 4 bases from J, with 8 bases between. This CDR3 contains 14 residues. In DNA, the CDR3 is TGTGCCAGCAGCTTAGCACCTACTTCAGATACGCAGTATTTT. As protein: CASSLAPTSDTQYF.